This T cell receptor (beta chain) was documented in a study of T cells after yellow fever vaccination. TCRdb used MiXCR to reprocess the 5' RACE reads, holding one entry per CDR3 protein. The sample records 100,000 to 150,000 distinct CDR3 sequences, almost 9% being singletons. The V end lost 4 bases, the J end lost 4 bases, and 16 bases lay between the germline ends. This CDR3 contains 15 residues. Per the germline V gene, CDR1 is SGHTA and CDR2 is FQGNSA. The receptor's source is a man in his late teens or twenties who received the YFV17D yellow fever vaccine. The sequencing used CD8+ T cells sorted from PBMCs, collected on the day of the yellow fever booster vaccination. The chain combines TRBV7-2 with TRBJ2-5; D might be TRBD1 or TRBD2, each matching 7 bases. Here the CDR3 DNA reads TGTGCCAGCAGCTCACTGACAGGGAGGGGAGAGACCCAGTACTTC. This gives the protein CASSSLTGRGETQYF.